The 5 T cell receptor beta chains below all came from one sample that was sequenced in a study of a mutant IDH1 vaccine in newly diagnosed glioma. Stated time point: week 35, safety follow-up. The study gave 300 ug of mutant IDH1 20-mer peptide per vaccine dose, with topical imiquimod. Repertoires were generated with immunoSEQ multiplex PCR, while TCRdb's copy carries only in-frame clones and drops some. This sample yields about 54,000 clones, of which approximately 80% are seen a single time; around 4.1% belongs to the top ten. Antigen specificity for these receptors is unknown. The sample here was PBMCs, taken from a glioma patient whose treatment included an IDH1 peptide vaccine. The receptors originated from a woman aged 18-35 years with glioma.

The chain recombines TRBV19 with TRBJ2-7, with 8 bases lining up with TRBD2. Germline CDR1 reads LNHDA; CDR2 reads SQIVND (reference sequence). V lost 5 bases to trimming and J lost 0 bases; unmatched junction nucleotides: 3. The CDR3 extends over 14 amino acids. In nucleotides, the CDR3 is TGTGCCAGTAGTGTGGGACTAGGCTCCTACGAGCAGTACTTC. Its translation: CASSVGLGSYEQYF. The entire variable domain, with the rest obtained from reference TRBV19 and TRBJ2-7, is as follows: DGGITQSPKYLFRKEGQNVTLSCEQNLNHDAMYWYRQDPGQGLRLIYYSQIVNDFQKGDIAEGYSVSREKKESFPLTVTSAQKNPTAFYLCASSVGLGSYEQYFGPGTRLTVT.

The rearrangement uses TRBV14 and TRBJ1-2; no definite D call. CDR1 and CDR2 (germline): SGHDN, FVKESK. The CDR3 is made up of 14 amino acids. V lost 4 bases and J 5 bases, leaving 14 bases between the germline ends. Here the CDR3 reads CASSLGEVRYGYTF. In DNA, the CDR3 is TGTGCCAGCAGCCTGGGTGAGGTACGATATGGCTACACCTTC. The complete variable domain, with remaining parts taken from reference TRBV14 and TRBJ1-2, reads EAGVTQFPSHSVIEKGQTVTLRCDPISGHDNLYWYRRVMGKEIKFLLHFVKESKQDESGMPNNRFLAERTGGTYSTLKVQPAELEDSGVYFCASSLGEVRYGYTFGSGTRLTVV.

The rearrangement links TRBV4-3 to TRBJ2-1, with D possibly being TRBD2 (6 bases). Germline CDR1 is LGHNA and CDR2 is YSLEER. The CDR3 spans 17 residues. The V and J ends lost 1 base and 3 bases respectively, with 16 bases between them. The CDR3 is CASSQGKEGLYYNEQFF. CDR3 nucleotides: TGCGCCAGCAGCCAAGGAAAAGAGGGACTCTACTACAATGAGCAGTTCTTC.

The rearrangement joins TRBV4-1 to TRBJ2-7, with 7 nucleotides matching TRBD1. V was clipped by 2 bases and J by 3 bases; unmatched bases: 4. Per the germline V gene, CDR1 is MGHRA and CDR2 is YSYEKL. CDR3 length: 14 amino acids. The CDR3 DNA is TGCGCCAGCAGCCAACCCGACAGGGACTACGAGCAGTACTTC. It encodes CASSQPDRDYEQYF.

This clone was seen only once. The rearrangement joins TRBV5-1 to TRBJ2-7, with TRBD1 as a possible D gene (5 bases). V shed 4 bases and J shed 2 bases, with 13 bases lying between them. The CDR3 is 14 amino acids. CDR1 is SGHRS, CDR2 YFSETQ, per germline. The CDR3, as DNA: TGCGCCAGCAGCCGGGTCGAAGGGGCCTACGAGCAGTACTTC. It yields the protein CASSRVEGAYEQYF.